These 8 T cell receptor beta chains originate from one sample sequenced in a study of T cells in Graves' hyperthyroidism and ophthalmopathy. RNA transcripts provided the source from which TCR beta CDR3 regions were amplified. With the HTBI primer set, the TCR CDR3 went through a first round of RT-PCR. One entry per CDR3 protein, called by TCRdb with MiXCR from the multiplex PCR reads. The sample shows fewer than 450,000 distinct CDR3 sequences, about 18% of them seen only once. What was sequenced was blood. The receptors here all came from a woman aged 30 to 39 with Graves' hyperthyroidism that later progressed to Graves' ophthalmopathy.

The chain has TRBV2 and TRBJ1-1, with 8 positions matching TRBD1. CDR3 length equals 12 residues. The germline CDR1 and CDR2 sequences are SNHLY and FYNNEI. Trimming cost V 6 bases and J 5 bases; bases outside gene matches: 2. DNA of the CDR3: TGTGCCAGCAGGACAGGGGCAACTGAAGCTTTCTTT. Its translation: CASRTGATEAFF.

This clonotype was counted only a few times. This chain links TRBV28 with TRBJ2-1, with 10 bases fitting TRBD2. The junction had 9 bases not matched to a gene; V was cut back by 8 bases and J by 5 bases. The CDR3 spans 15 residues. In germline, CDR1 is MDHEN, CDR2 SYDVKM. The CDR3 reads CASGLRTSGNNEQFF. The CDR3 region has the DNA TGTGCCAGCGGGCTACGGACTAGCGGAAACAATGAGCAGTTCTTC.

To note about this clonotype: Mismatch with germline at one junction end may stem from a read error. The chain couples TRBV2 to TRBJ2-3; the D call may be TRBD1 or TRBD2 (5 bases each). Per the germline V gene, CDR1 is SNHLY and CDR2 is FYNNEI. The CDR3 contains 14 residues. The CDR3 coding sequence is TGTGCCAGCAGTGTTAGCGACTACACAGGTACGCAGTATTTT. Amino acid sequence: CASSVSDYTGTQYF. Based on the CDR3 plus reference TRBV2 and TRBJ2-3, the full variable domain is EPEVTQTPSHQVTQMGQEVILRCVPISNHLYFYWYRQILGQKVEFLVSFYNNEISEKSEIFDDQFSVERPDGSNFTLKIRSTKLEDSAMYFCASSVSDYTGTQYFGPGTRLTVL.

This clonotype came up many times. The chain recombines TRBV7-9 with TRBJ2-5, with TRBD1 matching over 7 bases. Germline V CDR1 and CDR2: SEHNR, FQNEAQ (reference sequence). V lost 5 bases and J lost 4; bases outside the gene matches: 7. The CDR3 covers 14 residues. CDR3 in DNA: TGTGCCAGCAGCACCTCACAGGGGTCAGAGACCCAGTACTTC. Translation gives CASSTSQGSETQYF. Based on the CDR3 plus reference TRBV7-9 and TRBJ2-5, the full variable domain is DTGVSQNPRHKITKRGQNVTFRCDPISEHNRLYWYRQTLGQGPEFLTYFQNEAQLEKSRLLSDRFSAERPKGSFSTLEIQRTEQGDSAMYLCASSTSQGSETQYFGPGTRLLVL.

The gene calls are TRBV7-9 and TRBJ2-2; unclear D gene. Germline V gives CDR1 SEHNR, CDR2 FQNEAQ (reference sequence). V was cut by 3 bases and J by 3 bases, with 8 bases left in between. The CDR3 covers 14 residues. Here the CDR3 reads CASSLGGHTGELFF. The CDR3 nucleotides read TGTGCCAGCAGCTTGGGCGGTCACACCGGGGAGCTGTTTTTT.

This clonotype was detected ten times or more. The chain joins TRBV6-1 to TRBJ1-2; D unresolved. The germline V gene encodes CDR1 MNHNS and CDR2 SASEGT. This CDR3 has 11 amino acids. V lost 7 bases and J 6 bases, leaving 9 bases between the germline ends. Here the CDR3 reads CASMVLDGYTF. DNA of the CDR3: TGTGCCAGCATGGTTTTGGATGGCTACACCTTC.

This clonotype has a count of ten or more. V and J are TRBV12-3 or TRBV12-4 and TRBJ1-4, with a possible D match to TRBD1 (5 bases). Between the trimmed V and J ends, which lost 4 bases and 5 bases, there was a span of 8 bases. The CDR3 totals 13 residues. CDR3 DNA sequence: TGTGCCAGCAGTTGGGCAGGGAATGAAAAACTGTTTTTT. Translating it yields CASSWAGNEKLFF.

In its sample, this clonotype was seen many times. The CDR3 bases are TGCAGCGTAATACCAAAGGACAGGCCGAGCGAGCAGTACTTC. Its protein is CSVIPKDRPSEQYF. V usage is TRBV29-1 and J usage is TRBJ2-7, with 7 positions matching TRBD1. V trimming: 6 bases; J trimming: 6 bases; junction bases outside the gene matches: 14. The CDR3 runs 14 residues. CDR1 is SQVTM, CDR2 ANQGSEA, per germline.